What follows are 14 T cell receptor beta chains derived from one specimen sequenced in a study of blood T cell repertoires in COVID-19 (dated by TCRdb to the early 2020s). Libraries came from the immunoSEQ multiplex PCR assay. TCRdb holds this immuneACCESS table with in-frame rearrangements only. Some clones are missing; in checked studies, unresolved V genes explain under half, and the rest has no known cause. For this sample there are over 600,000 clones; approximately 90% appear just once. The ten biggest clones cover under 0.3% of the sample. The specimen sequenced was peripheral blood. Receptors originate from a woman younger than 35 with acute or convalescent COVID-19.

The gene calls are TRBV30 and TRBJ2-1; no clear D gene. Germline CDR1 and CDR2: GTSNPN and SVGIG (reference sequence). The V and J ends lost 1 base and 9 bases respectively, with 16 bases between them. This CDR3 has 14 residues. Here the CDR3 DNA reads TGTGCCTGGAGTGGAATTGTTAGCAGTGGTGAGCAGTTCTTC. Protein: CAWSGIVSSGEQFF. The full variable domain, in which reference TRBV30 and TRBJ2-1 provide the parts outside the CDR3, is SQTIHQWPATLVQPVGSPLSLECTVEGTSNPNLYWYRQAAGRGLQLLFYSVGIGQISSEVPQNLSASRPQDRQFILSSKKLLLSDSGFYLCAWSGIVSSGEQFFGPGTRLTVL.

V usage is TRBV3-1 (or the pseudogene TRBV3-2) and J usage is TRBJ1-2, with 11 nucleotides matching TRBD1. J gave up 5 bases and V 4 bases, and 6 bases lay outside the gene matches. Germline V lookup: CDR1 LGHDT, CDR2 YNNKEL (reference sequence). CDR3 length equals 15 residues. The CDR3 protein is CASSRGDRGGYGYTF. CDR3 nucleotide sequence: TGTGCCAGCAGCCGAGGGGACAGGGGGGGTTATGGCTACACCTTC.

CDR3 sequence: CASSFRDTFSVNEQFF. The DNA of the CDR3 is TGTGCCAGTAGTTTCCGGGACACCTTCTCAGTCAATGAGCAGTTCTTC. The chain couples TRBV19 to TRBJ2-1; a weak D match, TRBD1 (6 bases). CDR1 and CDR2 (germline): LNHDA, SQIVND (reference sequence). Trimming cost V 5 bases and J 6 bases, with 20 bases left between them. The CDR3 contains 16 residues.

J is TRBJ1-1 and V is TRBV4-3, with TRBD1 identical over 7 bases. The ends lost 2 bases at V and 2 bases at J; junction bases unmatched: 5. Looked up from germline, CDR1 is LGHNA and CDR2 is YSLEER. The CDR3 runs to 15 residues. The CDR3 is CASSQQTGRNTEAFF. In DNA, the CDR3 is TGCGCCAGCAGCCAACAGACAGGGCGCAACACTGAAGCTTTCTTT.

J is TRBJ1-4 and V is TRBV4-2, with 8 bases lining up with TRBD1. The V and J ends lost 6 bases and 8 bases, in that order; junction bases with no gene match: 8. This CDR3 comprises 14 residues. Germline CDR1 is LGHNA and CDR2 is YNFKEQ. CDR3 bases: TGTGCCAGCAGACCCGGGACAGGAAACGAAAAACTGTTTTTT. Residues: CASRPGTGNEKLFF.

The J gene is TRBJ2-4, the V gene TRBV10-1; 7 bases line up with TRBD1. Germline assignment: CDR1 WNHNN and CDR2 SYGVQD (reference sequence). This CDR3 contains 14 residues. With V trimmed by 8 bases and J by 5 bases, 9 bases remained unmatched. CDR3 sequence reads: CASARGGAQNIQYF. DNA for the CDR3: TGCGCCAGCGCACGAGGGGGCGCGCAAAACATTCAGTACTTC.

The chain has TRBV5-6 and TRBJ2-1, with 7 bases matching TRBD1. This CDR3 comprises 15 residues. Germline V CDR1 and CDR2: SGHDT, YYEEEE. The V gene end was trimmed by 6 bases and the J gene end by 0 bases; junction bases not matched to a gene: 6. CDR3 region: CASTYEGASYNEQFF. The CDR3 DNA reads as TGTGCCAGCACCTATGAGGGGGCCTCCTACAATGAGCAGTTCTTC.

The chain is built from TRBV7-2 and TRBJ1-5, with D perhaps TRBD1 (5 bases). Germline lookup yields CDR1 SGHTA and CDR2 FQGNSA. This CDR3 spans 14 amino acids. The V gene lost 5 bases and the J gene lost 7 bases, with 15 bases spanning the gap. CDR3 in amino acids: CASSLGGSGQPQHF. CDR3 bases: TGTGCCAGCAGCCTGGGGGGTTCCGGGCAGCCCCAGCATTTT. The complete variable domain, with remaining parts taken from reference TRBV7-2 and TRBJ1-5, reads GAGVSQSPSNKVTEKGKDVELRCDPISGHTALYWYRQSLGQGLEFLIYFQGNSAPDKSGLPSDRFSAERTGGSVSTLTIQRTQQEDSAVYLCASSLGGSGQPQHFGDGTRLSIL.

Comments on this clone: Other nucleotide sequences in the sample specify the same CDR3. The J gene is TRBJ1-1, the V gene TRBV12-3 or TRBV12-4; a weak D match, TRBD1 (5 bases). The CDR3 is made up of 13 amino acids. Trimming removed 6 bases from V and 2 bases from J, with 10 bases in between. CDR3 residues: CASSLGLNTEAFF. CDR3 in DNA: TGTGCCAGCAGCTTGGGACTTAACACTGAAGCTTTCTTT.

CDR3 loop: CASVGTLNTGELFF. The CDR3 nucleotides read TGTGCCAGCGTGGGGACTTTGAACACCGGGGAGCTGTTTTTT. This sequence joins TRBV7-9 and TRBJ2-2; D may be TRBD2 (6 bases). The CDR3 has 14 amino acids. Trimming shortened V by 8 bases and J by 1 base, and 11 bases separated the two germline ends. Germline V gene lookup returns CDR1 SEHNR and CDR2 FQNEAQ (reference sequence).

The chain is built from TRBV12-3 or TRBV12-4 and TRBJ2-7; D is unclear. The V gene lost 2 bases and the J gene lost 3 bases, with 5 bases spanning the gap. CDR3 length: 12 amino acids. This chain's CDR3 is CASSLNIYEQYF. The DNA for the CDR3 is TGTGCCAGCAGTTTAAACATCTACGAGCAGTACTTC.

This rearrangement joins TRBV7-3 to TRBJ1-2; 9 nucleotides match TRBD1. After removal of 9 bases from V and 8 bases from J, the junction contained 10 bases not matched to a gene. The CDR3 contains 13 residues. Germline values: CDR1 SGHTA, CDR2 FQGTGA. The CDR3 region is CASTGDRVRGYTF. CDR3 DNA: TGTGCCAGTACCGGGGACAGGGTACGAGGCTACACCTTC.

CDR3 region: CASSETTGANEKLFF. DNA for the CDR3: TGTGCCAGCAGTGAAACTACGGGGGCTAATGAAAAACTGTTTTTT. V is TRBV6-1 and J is TRBJ1-4; weak D call: TRBD1 (5 bases). V lost 2 bases and J 3 bases, leaving 10 bases between the germline ends. The germline gives CDR1 MNHNS, CDR2 SASEGT. The length of the CDR3 is 15 residues.

The chain combines TRBV9 with TRBJ1-2, with a weak D call TRBD1 (5 bases). V lost 0 bases, J lost 4 bases, and 16 bases lay in between. The germline V gene encodes CDR1 SGDLS and CDR2 YYNGEE. This CDR3 contains 16 residues. The CDR3 nucleotides are TGTGCCAGCAGCGTAGATATGGCAGGGATAGGCTATGGCTACACCTTC. Its protein is CASSVDMAGIGYGYTF. Complete variable domain (other parts from reference TRBV9 and TRBJ1-2): DSGVTQTPKHLITATGQRVTLRCSPRSGDLSVYWYQQSLDQGLQFLIQYYNGEERAKGNILERFSAQQFPDLHSELNLSSLELGDSALYFCASSVDMAGIGYGYTFGSGTRLTVV.